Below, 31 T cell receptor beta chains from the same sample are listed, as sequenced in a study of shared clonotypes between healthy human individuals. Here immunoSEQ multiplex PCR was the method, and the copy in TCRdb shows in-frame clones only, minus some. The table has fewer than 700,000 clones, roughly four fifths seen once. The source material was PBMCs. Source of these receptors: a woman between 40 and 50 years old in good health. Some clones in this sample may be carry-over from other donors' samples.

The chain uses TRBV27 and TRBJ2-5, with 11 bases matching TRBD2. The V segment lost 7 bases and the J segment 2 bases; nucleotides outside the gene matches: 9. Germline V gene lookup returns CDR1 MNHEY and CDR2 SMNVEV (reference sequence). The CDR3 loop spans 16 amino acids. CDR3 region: CASTPRLAGPQETQYF. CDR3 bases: TGTGCCAGCACCCCCCGACTAGCGGGGCCTCAAGAGACCCAGTACTTC.

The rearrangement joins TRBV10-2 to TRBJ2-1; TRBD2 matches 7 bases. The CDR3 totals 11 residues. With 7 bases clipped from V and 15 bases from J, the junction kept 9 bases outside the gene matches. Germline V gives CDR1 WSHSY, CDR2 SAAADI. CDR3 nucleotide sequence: TGCGCCAGCACAGTCGCGGGAGCGTGGTTCTTC. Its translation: CASTVAGAWFF.

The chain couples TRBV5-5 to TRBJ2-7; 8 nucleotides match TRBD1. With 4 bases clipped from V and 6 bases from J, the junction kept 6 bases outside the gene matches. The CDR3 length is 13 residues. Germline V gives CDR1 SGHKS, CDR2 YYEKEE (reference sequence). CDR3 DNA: TGTGCCAGCAGCCTCCCTGACAGGGGCGAGCAGTACTTC. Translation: CASSLPDRGEQYF.

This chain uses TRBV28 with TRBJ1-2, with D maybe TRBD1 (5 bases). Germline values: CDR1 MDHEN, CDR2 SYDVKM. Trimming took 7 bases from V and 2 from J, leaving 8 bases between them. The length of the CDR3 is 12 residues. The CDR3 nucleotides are TGTGCCAGCACCGCAGGGAACTATGGCTACACCTTC. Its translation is CASTAGNYGYTF.

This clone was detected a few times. The chain's CDR3 is CASSLGQGGTAFF. DNA for the CDR3: TGTGCCAGTAGTCTGGGACAGGGAGGGACAGCTTTCTTT. The chain employs TRBV19 and TRBJ1-1, with 9 bases matching TRBD1. Germline V gene data show CDR1 as LNHDA and CDR2 as SQIVND (reference sequence). The CDR3 extends over 13 amino acids. J was trimmed by 10 bases and V by 5 bases; bases with no gene match: 8.

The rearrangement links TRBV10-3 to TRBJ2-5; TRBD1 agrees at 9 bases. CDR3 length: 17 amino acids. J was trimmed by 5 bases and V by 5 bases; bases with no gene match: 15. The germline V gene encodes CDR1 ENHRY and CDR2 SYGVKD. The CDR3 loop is CAISLTGGPDFAETQYF. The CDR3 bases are TGTGCCATCAGTCTAACAGGGGGCCCAGACTTTGCCGAGACCCAGTACTTC.

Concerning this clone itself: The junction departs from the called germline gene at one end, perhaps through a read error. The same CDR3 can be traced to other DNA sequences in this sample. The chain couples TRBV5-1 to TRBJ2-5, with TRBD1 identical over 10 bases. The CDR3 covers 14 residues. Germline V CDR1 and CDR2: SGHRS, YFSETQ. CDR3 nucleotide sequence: TGTGCCAGCAGCTTGGGGACAGGGGAAGAGACCCAGTACTTC. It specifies CASSLGTGEETQYF.

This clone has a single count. This CDR3 is CASSLAGTRLKYF. The CDR3 nucleotides are TGTGCCAGCAGCTTGGCCGGGACTAGGTTAAAGTATTTT. The chain links TRBV5-5 to TRBJ2-3; 8 bases are a match to TRBD2. In germline, CDR1 is SGHKS, CDR2 YYEKEE (reference sequence). Trimming took 0 bases from V and 13 from J; bases not matched to a gene: 7. The length of the CDR3 is 13 residues.

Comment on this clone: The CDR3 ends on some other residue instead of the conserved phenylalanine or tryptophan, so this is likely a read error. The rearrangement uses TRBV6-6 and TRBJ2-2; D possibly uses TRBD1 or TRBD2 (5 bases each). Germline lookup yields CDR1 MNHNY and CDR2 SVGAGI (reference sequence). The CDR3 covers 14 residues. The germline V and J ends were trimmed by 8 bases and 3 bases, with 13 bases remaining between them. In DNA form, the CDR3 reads TGTGCCAGCGGGTCAGGGACGGACACCGGGGAGCTGTTTCTT. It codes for CASGSGTDTGELFL.

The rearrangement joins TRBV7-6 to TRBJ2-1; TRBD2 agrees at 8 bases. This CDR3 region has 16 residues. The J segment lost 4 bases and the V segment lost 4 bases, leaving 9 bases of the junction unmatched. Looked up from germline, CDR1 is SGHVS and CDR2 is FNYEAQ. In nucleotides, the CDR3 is TGTGCCAGCAGCTCGCCGATTAGCGGGGTTTACAATGAGCAGTTCTTC. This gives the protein CASSSPISGVYNEQFF.

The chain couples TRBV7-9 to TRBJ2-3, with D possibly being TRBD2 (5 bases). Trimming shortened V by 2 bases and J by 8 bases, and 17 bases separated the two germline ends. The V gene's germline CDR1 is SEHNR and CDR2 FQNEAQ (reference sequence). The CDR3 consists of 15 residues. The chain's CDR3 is CASSLRSRGRGTQYF. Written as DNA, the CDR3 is TGTGCCAGCAGCTTACGCTCCCGGGGTCGTGGTACGCAGTATTTT.

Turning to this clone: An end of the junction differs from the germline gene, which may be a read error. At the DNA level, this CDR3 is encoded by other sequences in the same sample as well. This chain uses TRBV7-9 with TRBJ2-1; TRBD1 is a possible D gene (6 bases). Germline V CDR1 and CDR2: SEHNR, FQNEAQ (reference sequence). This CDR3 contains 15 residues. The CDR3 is CASSLVPGAYNEQFF. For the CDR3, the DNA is TGTGCCAGCAGCTTAGTTCCAGGGGCCTACAATGAACAGTTCTTC.

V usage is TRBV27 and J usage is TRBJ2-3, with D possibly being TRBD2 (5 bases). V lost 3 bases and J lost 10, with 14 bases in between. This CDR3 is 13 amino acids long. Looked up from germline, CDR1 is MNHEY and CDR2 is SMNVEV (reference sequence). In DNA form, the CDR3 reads TGTGCCAGCAGTTTCTCGAGGGCCTCTGCGCAGTATTTT. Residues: CASSFSRASAQYF.

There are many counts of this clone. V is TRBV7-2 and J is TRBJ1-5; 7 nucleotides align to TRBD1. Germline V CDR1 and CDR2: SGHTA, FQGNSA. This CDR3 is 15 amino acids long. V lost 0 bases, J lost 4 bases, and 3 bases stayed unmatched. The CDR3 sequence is CASSLATTGNQPQHF. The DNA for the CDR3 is TGTGCCAGCAGCTTAGCGACGACAGGGAATCAGCCCCAGCATTTT. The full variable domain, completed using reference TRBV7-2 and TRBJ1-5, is GAGVSQSPSNKVTEKGKDVELRCDPISGHTALYWYRQSLGQGLEFLIYFQGNSAPDKSGLPSDRFSAERTGGSVSTLTIQRTQQEDSAVYLCASSLATTGNQPQHFGDGTRLSIL.

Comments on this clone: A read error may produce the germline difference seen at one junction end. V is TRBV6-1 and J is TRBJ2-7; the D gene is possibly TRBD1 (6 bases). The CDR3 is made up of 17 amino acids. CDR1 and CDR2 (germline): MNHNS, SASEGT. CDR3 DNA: TGTGCCAGCAGGGAAGGGGAATTCCGGGACATAGACCTCGAGCAGTACTTC. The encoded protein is CASREGEFRDIDLEQYF.

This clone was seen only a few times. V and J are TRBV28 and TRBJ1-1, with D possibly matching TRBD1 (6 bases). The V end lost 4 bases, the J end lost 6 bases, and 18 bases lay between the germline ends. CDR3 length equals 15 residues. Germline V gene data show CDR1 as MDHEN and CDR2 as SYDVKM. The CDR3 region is CASSSPHRGGPEAFF. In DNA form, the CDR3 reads TGTGCCAGCAGTTCTCCCCATCGCGGGGGCCCTGAAGCTTTCTTT.

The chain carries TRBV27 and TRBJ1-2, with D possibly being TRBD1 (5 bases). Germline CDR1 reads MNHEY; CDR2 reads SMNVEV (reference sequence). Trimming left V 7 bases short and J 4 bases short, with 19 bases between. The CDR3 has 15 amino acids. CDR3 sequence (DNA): TGTGCCAGCACGCCTTCTGGAGGGGATACCTATGGCTACACCTTC. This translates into CASTPSGGDTYGYTF.

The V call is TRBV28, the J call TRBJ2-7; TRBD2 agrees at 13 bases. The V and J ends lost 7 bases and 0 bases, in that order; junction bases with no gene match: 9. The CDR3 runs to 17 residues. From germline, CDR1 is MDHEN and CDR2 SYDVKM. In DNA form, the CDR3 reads TGTGCCAGCAATCCAGTACTAGCGGGAGGGAGCTCCTACGAGCAGTACTTC. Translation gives CASNPVLAGGSSYEQYF. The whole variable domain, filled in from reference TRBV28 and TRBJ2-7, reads DVKVTQSSRYLVKRTGEKVFLECVQDMDHENMFWYRQDPGLGLRLIYFSYDVKMKEKGDIPEGYSVSREKKERFSLILESASTNQTSMYLCASNPVLAGGSSYEQYFGPGTRLTVT.

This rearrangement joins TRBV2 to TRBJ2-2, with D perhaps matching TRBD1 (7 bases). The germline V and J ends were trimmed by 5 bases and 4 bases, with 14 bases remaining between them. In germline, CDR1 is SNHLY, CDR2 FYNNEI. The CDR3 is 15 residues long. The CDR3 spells CASSPAGGGTGELFF. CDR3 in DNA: TGTGCCAGCAGTCCTGCAGGGGGAGGCACCGGGGAGCTGTTTTTT.

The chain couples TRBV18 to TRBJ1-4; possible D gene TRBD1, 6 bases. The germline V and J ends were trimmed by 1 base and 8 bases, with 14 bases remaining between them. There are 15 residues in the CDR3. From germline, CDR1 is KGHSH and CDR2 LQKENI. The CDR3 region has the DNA TGTGCCAGCTCACCACATGGGGGCTTGGGAGAAAAACTGTTTTTT. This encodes CASSPHGGLGEKLFF.

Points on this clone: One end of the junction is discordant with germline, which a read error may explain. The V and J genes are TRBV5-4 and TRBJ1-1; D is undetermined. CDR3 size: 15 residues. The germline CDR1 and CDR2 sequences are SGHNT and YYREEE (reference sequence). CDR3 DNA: TGCGCCAGCAGCCAAGTGGGCAGTCACCCCACTGAAGCTTTCTTT. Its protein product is CASSQVGSHPTEAFF.

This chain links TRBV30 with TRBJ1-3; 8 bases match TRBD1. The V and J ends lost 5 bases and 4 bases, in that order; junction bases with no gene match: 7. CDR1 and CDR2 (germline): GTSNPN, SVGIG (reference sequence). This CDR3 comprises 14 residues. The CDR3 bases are TGTGCCTGGGGTCGGGACAGGTCGGGAAACACCATATATTTT. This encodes CAWGRDRSGNTIYF.

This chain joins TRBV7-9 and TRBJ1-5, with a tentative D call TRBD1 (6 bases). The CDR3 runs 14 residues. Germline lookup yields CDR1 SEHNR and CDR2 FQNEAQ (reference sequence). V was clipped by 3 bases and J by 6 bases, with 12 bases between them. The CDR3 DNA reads TGTGCCAGCAGCTTGGGGGGCAGGGGTCAGCCCCAGCATTTT. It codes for CASSLGGRGQPQHF.

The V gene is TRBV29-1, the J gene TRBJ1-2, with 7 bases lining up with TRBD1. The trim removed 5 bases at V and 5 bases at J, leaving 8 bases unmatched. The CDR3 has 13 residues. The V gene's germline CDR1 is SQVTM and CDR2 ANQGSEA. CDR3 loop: CSVRTGGGYGYTF. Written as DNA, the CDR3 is TGCAGCGTTCGGACAGGCGGGGGGTATGGCTACACCTTC. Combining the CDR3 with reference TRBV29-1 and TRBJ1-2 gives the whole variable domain SAVISQKPSRDICQRGTSLTIQCQVDSQVTMMFWYRQQPGQSLTLIATANQGSEATYESGFVIDKFPISRPNLTFSTLTVSNMSPEDSSIYLCSVRTGGGYGYTFGSGTRLTVV.

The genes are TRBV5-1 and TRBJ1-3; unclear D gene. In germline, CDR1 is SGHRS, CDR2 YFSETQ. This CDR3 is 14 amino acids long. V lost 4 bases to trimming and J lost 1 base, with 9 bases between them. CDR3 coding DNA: TGCGCCAGCAGCATGACGGGTTCTGGAAACACCATATATTTT. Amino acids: CASSMTGSGNTIYF.

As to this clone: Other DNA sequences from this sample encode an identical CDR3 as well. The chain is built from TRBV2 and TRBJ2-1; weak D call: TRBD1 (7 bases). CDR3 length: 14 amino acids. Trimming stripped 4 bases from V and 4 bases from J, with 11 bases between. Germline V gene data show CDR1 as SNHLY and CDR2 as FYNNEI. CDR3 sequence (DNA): TGTGCCAGCAGTGGCCAGGGGGGATACAATGAGCAGTTCTTC. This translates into CASSGQGGYNEQFF.

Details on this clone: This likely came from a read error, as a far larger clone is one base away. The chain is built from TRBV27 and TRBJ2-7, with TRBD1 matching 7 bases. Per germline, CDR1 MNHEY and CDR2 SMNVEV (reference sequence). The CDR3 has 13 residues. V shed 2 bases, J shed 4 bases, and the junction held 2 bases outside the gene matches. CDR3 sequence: CASSLETGYEQYF. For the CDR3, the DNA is TGTGCCAGCAGTTTAGAGACAGGGTACGAGCAGTACTTC.

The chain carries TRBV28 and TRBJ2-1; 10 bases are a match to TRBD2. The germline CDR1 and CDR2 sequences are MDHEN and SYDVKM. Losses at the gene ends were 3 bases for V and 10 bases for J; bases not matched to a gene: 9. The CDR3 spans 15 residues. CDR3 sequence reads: CASSLFLAGVSEQFF. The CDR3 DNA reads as TGTGCCAGCAGTTTGTTCCTAGCGGGAGTTAGCGAGCAGTTCTTC.

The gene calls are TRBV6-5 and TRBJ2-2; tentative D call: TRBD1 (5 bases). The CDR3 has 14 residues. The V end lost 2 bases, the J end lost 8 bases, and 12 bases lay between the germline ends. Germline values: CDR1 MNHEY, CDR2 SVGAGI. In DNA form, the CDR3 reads TGTGCCAGCAGTTACCAAGACAGTCAGGGGGAGCTGTTTTTT. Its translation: CASSYQDSQGELFF.

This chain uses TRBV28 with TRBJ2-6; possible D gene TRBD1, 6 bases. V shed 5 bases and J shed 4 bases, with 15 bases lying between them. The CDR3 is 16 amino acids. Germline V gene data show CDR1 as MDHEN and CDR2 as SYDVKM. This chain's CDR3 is CASSQIQGQGANVLTF. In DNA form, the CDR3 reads TGTGCCAGCAGTCAAATCCAGGGGCAGGGGGCCAACGTCCTGACTTTC.

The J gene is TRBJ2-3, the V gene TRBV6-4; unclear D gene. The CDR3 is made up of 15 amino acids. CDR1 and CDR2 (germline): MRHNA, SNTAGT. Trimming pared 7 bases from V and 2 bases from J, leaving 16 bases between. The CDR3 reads CASTEMRGDTDTQYF. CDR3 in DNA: TGTGCCAGCACCGAGATGCGCGGAGACACAGATACGCAGTATTTT.